This T cell receptor (beta chain) was sequenced in a study of OX40 agonist ivuxolimab in advanced cancers. With respect to the entire study: Ivuxolimab was an agonistic, fully human IgG2 monoclonal antibody directed against OX40 (CD134), a costimulatory receptor. Intravenous ivuxolimab was administered to patients every 2 weeks at six dose levels: 0.01, 0.1, 0.3, 1.5, 3 and 10 mg/kg. Of the approximately 50 dose-escalation patients, hepatocellular carcinoma was present in approximately 20, melanoma in approximately 15, renal cell carcinoma in 9 and head and neck cancer in 9. In the dose-escalation cohort, around four fifths of patients were male, and the mean age was around 65 years with a range of roughly 20 to 85. Patients were allowed to have had prior anti-PD-1, anti-PD-L1 or anti-CTLA-4 therapy, and around 37% of the dose-escalation patients had previously received checkpoint inhibitors. Partial responses occurred in three dose-escalation patients, of whom one had hepatocellular carcinoma and two had cutaneous melanoma. The point of sequencing TCRbeta in the periphery was to test whether ivuxolimab changed TCR sequence diversity and drove clonal T-cell expansion. The monotherapy dose-escalation portion (N = 52 patients) of the phase I ivuxolimab trial is reported in the paper.

Via the germline V gene (reference sequence), CDR1 is SGHNT and CDR2 YYREEE. Reading from cysteine to phenylalanine, the CDR3 counts 15 amino acids. Only the CDR3 portion is preserved as DNA: 45 bases, with reading frame beginning at the first base. After removal of 4 bases from V and 3 bases from J, the junction retains 8 bases not matched to a gene. Genomic DNA was extracted from sorted cells for sequencing of the TCRbeta CDR3 region. TCRbeta CDR3 regions were sequenced using the immunoSEQ Assay. This immuneACCESS table, as held by TCRdb, lists in-frame sequences with V and J called but not all clones. Of the missing ones, under half trace to an unresolved V gene in checked studies; the others have no known cause. This sample is represented by 98,000 or so clones; 75% to 90% of them were singletons. The ten largest clones capture about 0.31% of the sample. The trial excluded patients who had a history of autoimmune disease or who were on systemic immunosuppression. Peripheral blood for TCR sequencing was collected from all dose cohorts at baseline, on cycle 4 day 1, and on cycle 7 day 1. Samples were obtained from an open-label, multicenter, first-in-human phase I dose-escalation trial of ivuxolimab. Adults with locally advanced or metastatic melanoma, renal cell, hepatocellular, or head and neck squamous cell carcinoma were enrolled in the trial. Before TCR sequencing, CD4+ T cells and CD8+ T cells from peripheral blood were sorted into separate populations.

Turning to this clone: Its binding antigen is unknown. No qualities accompany the bases; no much larger clone lies one base away.

Broader findings and caveats from the paper: The antigen specificity of the peripheral T cells that underwent clonal expansion was not determined. At doses from 0.1 to 3.0 mg/kg, clonal expansion was seen in both CD4+ and CD8+ blood T cells between baseline and week 6. Low levels of normalized T-cell clonal expansion were also seen in some patients who did not respond. After ivuxolimab, CD8+ T cells had more expanded clones than CD4+ T cells on average. In the 0.1-3.0 mg/kg groups, partial responders had among the lowest normalized peripheral clonal expansion, particularly in CD8+ T cells.

This receptor was identified in an adult with an advanced solid tumor such as melanoma, head and neck, liver or kidney cancer. In this chain, TRBV5-4 is recombined with TRBJ1-1; 8 nucleotides in the junction match TRBD1. The specimen was CD4+ or CD8+ T cells sorted from blood, collected in a trial of the OX40 agonist ivuxolimab. The CDR3 is CASSGQGAVHTEAFF. The DNA is as follows: TGTGCCAGCAGCGGGCAGGGGGCTGTACACACTGAAGCTTTCTTT.